Listed below are T cell receptor beta chains from one sample, sequenced in a study of T cell responses to AZD1222 COVID-19 vaccine. Only in-frame clones appear in the TCRdb table, and some are missing; sequencing was by immunoSEQ multiplex PCR. Here the sample spans 110,000 or so clones, approximately 83% being singletons. Here the sequenced sample was peripheral blood, taken on day 0 of AZD1222 vaccination. The receptors originated from an adult in good health. CDR3s include the opening cysteine and the closing phenylalanine or tryptophan. Each record gives: J gene, D gene, V gene, clone size, CDR3 DNA, CDR3 protein. D genes are given only for firm matches. Only part of the rows carry a size: once, few, many, or a class if the clone is expanded.

J: TRBJ1-1
D: TRBD1
V: TRBV2
size: -
DNA: TGTGCCAGCACCGGACAGGGGAACACTGAAGCTTTCTTT
CDR3: CASTGQGNTEAFF

J: TRBJ1-2
D: -
V: TRBV14
size: -
DNA: TGTGCCAGCAGCCCCTACAGGGCCCCGGGGGGCTACACCTTC
CDR3: CASSPYRAPGGYTF

J: TRBJ2-7
D: TRBD1
V: TRBV11-3
size: -
DNA: TGTGCCAGCAGCCGACAGGGCTACGAGCAGTACTTC
CDR3: CASSRQGYEQYF

J: TRBJ1-3
D: -
V: TRBV12-5
size: -
DNA: TGTGCTAGTGGCCGTTCGACAGGTCTGGTGGGAAACACCATATATTTT
CDR3: CASGRSTGLVGNTIYF

J: TRBJ2-7
D: TRBD1
V: TRBV6-5
size: -
DNA: TGTGCCAGCCTATTTACAGGGGGGTACTACGAGCAGTACTTC
CDR3: CASLFTGGYYEQYF

J: TRBJ2-2
D: TRBD1
V: TRBV5-6
size: once
DNA: TGTGCCAGCAGCAAAAACCAGGGGGCGCGTAACACCGGGGAGCTGTTTTTT
CDR3: CASSKNQGARNTGELFF

J: TRBJ1-1
D: -
V: TRBV2
size: -
DNA: TGTGCCAGCATTCAGGACAGAGGAGCTTTCTTT
CDR3: CASIQDRGAFF

J: TRBJ1-4
D: TRBD1
V: TRBV27
size: -
DNA: TGTGCCAGCAGCCCGACAGGGGGATATGCAACTAATGAAAAACTGTTTTTT
CDR3: CASSPTGGYATNEKLFF

J: TRBJ2-1
D: TRBD2
V: TRBV7-9
size: -
DNA: TGTGCCAGCAGCTTGTCTAGCGGGAAAGGGAATGAGCAGTTCTTC
CDR3: CASSLSSGKGNEQFF

J: TRBJ2-1
D: -
V: TRBV4-3
size: -
DNA: TGCGCCAGCAGCCAAGAGGTGACAGGTGACTCCTACAATGAGCAGTTCTTC
CDR3: CASSQEVTGDSYNEQFF

J: TRBJ1-3
D: -
V: TRBV6-5
size: -
DNA: TGTGCCAGCAGTTATATGGGGATCTCTGGAAACACCATATATTTT
CDR3: CASSYMGISGNTIYF

J: TRBJ1-2
D: -
V: TRBV4-2
size: -
DNA: TGTGCCAGCAGCCAAGAGCGCTCGGCGGGGGGCGCGACTAACTATGGCTACACCTTC
CDR3: CASSQERSAGGATNYGYTF

J: TRBJ2-2
D: -
V: TRBV3-1/TRBV3-2
size: -
DNA: TGTGCCAGCAGCCAGCGGGGAACCGGGGAGCTGTTTTTT
CDR3: CASSQRGTGELFF

J: TRBJ2-7
D: -
V: TRBV30
size: -
DNA: TGTGCCTGGAGCCGAGGCGAGCAGTACTTC
CDR3: CAWSRGEQYF

J: TRBJ2-1
D: -
V: TRBV11-3
size: few
DNA: TGTGCCAGCAGCTTAGCTGGCCTCGGTGGTGAGCAGTTCTTC
CDR3: CASSLAGLGGEQFF

J: TRBJ1-4
D: -
V: TRBV12-3/TRBV12-4
size: -
DNA: TGTGCCAGCAGTTTAGAGGGAGATAAACTGTTTTTT
CDR3: CASSLEGDKLFF

J: TRBJ1-2
D: -
V: TRBV9
size: -
DNA: TGTGCCAGCAGCCCTCATAACAGGGACGGTTATGGCTACACCTTC
CDR3: CASSPHNRDGYGYTF

J: TRBJ1-6
D: -
V: TRBV27
size: -
DNA: TGTGCCAGCAGACCCTCTCAGAGCTCCTATAATTCACCCCTCCACTTT
CDR3: CASRPSQSSYNSPLHF

J: TRBJ1-6
D: TRBD1
V: TRBV18
size: once
DNA: TGTGCCAGCTCACCCCGGGCAGGGGGAGTGCCCTATAATTCACCCCTCCACTTT
CDR3: CASSPRAGGVPYNSPLHF

J: TRBJ2-1
D: TRBD2
V: TRBV18
size: -
DNA: TGTGCCAGCTCACCAGAGACTAGCGCGTACAATGAGCAGTTCTTC
CDR3: CASSPETSAYNEQFF

J: TRBJ1-1
D: -
V: TRBV5-4
size: few
DNA: TGTGCCAGCAGCTTGTCCGCCAGGGCCTTCAACACTGAAGCTTTCTTT
CDR3: CASSLSARAFNTEAFF

J: TRBJ2-2
D: TRBD2
V: TRBV27
size: -
DNA: TGTGCCAGCAGTGGACTAGCGGGGGGAACCACCGGGGAGCTGTTTTTT
CDR3: CASSGLAGGTTGELFF

J: TRBJ2-1
D: TRBD2
V: TRBV7-6
size: -
DNA: TGTGCCAGCAGCTTAAATAGCGGGCGACACAATGAGCAGTTCTTC
CDR3: CASSLNSGRHNEQFF

J: TRBJ2-6
D: -
V: TRBV21-1
size: few
DNA: TGTGCCAGCAGCAAAGCTATGGGGCAGGGGGTCTACTCTGGGGCCAACGTCCTGACTTTC
CDR3: CASSKAMGQGVYSGANVLTF

J: TRBJ2-3
D: -
V: TRBV5-6
size: -
DNA: TGTGCCAGCAGCTTGGCATTCAGGCGGGGAAACACAGATACGCAGTATTTT
CDR3: CASSLAFRRGNTDTQYF

J: TRBJ1-3
D: -
V: TRBV29-1
size: -
DNA: TGCAGCGCCGGAAGGCTAGACTCTGGAAACACCATATATTTT
CDR3: CSAGRLDSGNTIYF

J: TRBJ1-1
D: TRBD1
V: TRBV2
size: once
DNA: TGTGCCAGCAGTAACAGGGGAGGAAGCACTGAAGCTTTCTTT
CDR3: CASSNRGGSTEAFF

J: TRBJ1-1
D: TRBD1
V: TRBV7-2
size: -
DNA: TGTGCCAGCAGCGTTCACAGGGGACAGACTGAAGCTTTCTTT
CDR3: CASSVHRGQTEAFF

J: TRBJ1-3
D: TRBD1
V: TRBV29-1
size: -
DNA: TGCAGCGTTGAAGGAAGACAGGGCTCGGGAAACACCATATATTTT
CDR3: CSVEGRQGSGNTIYF

J: TRBJ1-6
D: TRBD1
V: TRBV6-6
size: -
DNA: TGTGCCAGCAATCGAACCGGCAGGACAGGGTACTCCTATAATTCACCCCTCCACTTT
CDR3: CASNRTGRTGYSYNSPLHF

J: TRBJ1-2
D: TRBD1
V: TRBV29-1
size: -
DNA: TGCAGCGTGGGACAGGGATCTTGGGGCTACACCTTC
CDR3: CSVGQGSWGYTF

J: TRBJ1-1
D: TRBD1
V: TRBV5-1
size: -
DNA: TGCGCCAGCAGCTTTTACCGGGACAGAGGCACTGAAGCTTTCTTT
CDR3: CASSFYRDRGTEAFF

J: TRBJ2-7
D: -
V: TRBV7-9
size: -
DNA: TGTGCCAGCAGTCCAGACAGAACCTACGAGCAGTACTTC
CDR3: CASSPDRTYEQYF

J: TRBJ2-5
D: TRBD1
V: TRBV24-1
size: -
DNA: TGTGCCACCAGTGACGACAGGGCCCAGGGGTGGGCCCAGTACTTC
CDR3: CATSDDRAQGWAQYF

J: TRBJ1-1
D: -
V: TRBV9
size: -
DNA: TGTGCCAGCAGCGCCCGAGGATCGCAGTCTGATGCTTTCTTT
CDR3: CASSARGSQSDAFF

J: TRBJ2-1
D: -
V: TRBV12-3/TRBV12-4
size: few
DNA: TGTGCCAGCAGTTTAGTTCACGATCAGCCCCCGTTCTTC
CDR3: CASSLVHDQPPFF

J: TRBJ1-2
D: -
V: TRBV5-1
size: -
DNA: TGCGCCAGCAGCCGGGACGCAGGTTATGGCTACACCTTC
CDR3: CASSRDAGYGYTF

J: TRBJ1-2
D: TRBD1
V: TRBV6-5
size: -
DNA: TGTGCCAGCAGTTACCGGATGGACAGGGACTATGGCTACACCTTC
CDR3: CASSYRMDRDYGYTF